The present T cell receptor beta chain was sequenced within a study of post-analysis software for immune sequencing data (dated by TCRdb to the mid-2010s). In the study overall: Disease courses on record covered relapsing-remitting, secondary progressive and progressive-relapsing multiple sclerosis, though some patients had no subtype annotation. The multiple sclerosis patient repertoires were compared with roughly twelve previously published healthy control repertoires from donors aged about 6 to 26 years. A subset of samples was prepared in parallel using single-end sample barcoding, then pooled and co-amplified after Illumina adapter ligation. Overall study results and their limits: Patients showed significantly higher frequencies than controls for a handful of TRBV segments, among them TRBV5-6, TRBV5-1 and TRBV20-1. When samples were clustered directly using the F measure, samples prepared in the same batch co-clustered strongly, which prompted a batch-effect correction. Compared with controls, multiple sclerosis patients had significantly lower normalized Chao1 diversity, a finding suggesting substantial peripheral T-cell clonal expansion. The control group was slightly older than the multiple sclerosis patient group.

TCR beta repertoires were profiled from peripheral blood of 13 young patients with multiple sclerosis to demonstrate the VDJtools post-analysis software. Multiple sclerosis patients were children and adolescents aged about 6 to 16 years. V ends up 6 bases short and J 1 base short, with an unmatched junction base count of 5. From the germline V gene, CDR1 is MNHEY and CDR2 is SVGEGT. Including cysteine and phenylalanine, the CDR3 has 15 amino acids. The retained sequence is limited to the CDR3, 45 bases, with the frame set at the first base. Library preparation used PCR. Sequencer: Illumina HiSeq 2500. To reduce PCR and sequencing biases, unique molecular identifiers were incorporated into the TCR beta cDNA libraries. Per 1 to 10 million input T cells, some 500,000 cDNA molecules were obtained, such that each molecule approximated one T cell. The patient libraries were prepared and sequenced using the same protocol as the earlier healthy control dataset. Within a given batch, samples were prepared together, multiplexed and sequenced on the same HiSeq lane. The original methods were these. Raw barcoded reads were processed with MIGEC, discarding single-read molecular identifier groups before consensus assembly and CDR3 extraction. Clonotype tables were post-analysed with VDJtools, normalizing diversity by down-sampling all datasets to the smallest sample size. Repertoire overlap clustering matched CDR3 amino acid but not nucleotide sequences to correct batch-related cross-sample contamination. TCRdb reworked the public reads: Q25 trimming with fastp, MiXCR clone assembly, productive beta chains retained. For every CDR3 protein sequence, its rows merge into one entry that carries the most common genes and DNA. The V and J calls reflect TCRdb's pipeline rather than the authors' work. The sample contains hundreds of thousands of distinct CDR3 sequences, roughly three fifths of them found a single time. Around 11% of the sample goes to the ten largest clones.

About this clonotype itself: The antigen it binds to is not known. Per-nucleotide qualities are absent, and no much larger clonotype sits a single base away.

The chain is assembled from TRBV6-2 or TRBV6-3 and TRBJ1-5, with 8 bases matching TRBD1. Specimen: blood. The TCR comes from a girl aged 2 to 10 with multiple sclerosis. The DNA sequence reads TGTGCCAGCAGACGGACAGGGATGAGCAATCAGCCCCAGCATTTT. This translates into CASRRTGMSNQPQHF.